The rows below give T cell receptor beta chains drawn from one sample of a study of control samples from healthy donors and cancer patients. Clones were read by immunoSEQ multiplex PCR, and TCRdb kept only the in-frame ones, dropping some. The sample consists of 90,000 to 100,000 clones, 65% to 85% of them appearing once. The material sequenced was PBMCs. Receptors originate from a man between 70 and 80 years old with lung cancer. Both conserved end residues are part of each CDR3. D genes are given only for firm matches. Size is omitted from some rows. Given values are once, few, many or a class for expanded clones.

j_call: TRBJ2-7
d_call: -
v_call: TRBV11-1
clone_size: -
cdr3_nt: TGTGCCAGCAGCTTAGCCCCAGGGACCTACGAGCAGTACTTC
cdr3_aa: CASSLAPGTYEQYF

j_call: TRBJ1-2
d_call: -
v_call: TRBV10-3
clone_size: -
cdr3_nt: TGTGCCATCAGTAACAGGGTGACTGGCTACACCTTC
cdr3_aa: CAISNRVTGYTF

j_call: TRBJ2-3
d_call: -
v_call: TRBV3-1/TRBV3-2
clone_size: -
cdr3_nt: TGTGCCAGCAGCCAACGTACCGGACCCTATACGCAGTATTTT
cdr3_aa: CASSQRTGPYTQYF

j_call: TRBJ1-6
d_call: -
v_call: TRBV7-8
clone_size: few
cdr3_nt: TGTGCCAGCGACAAAAACGGGAATACCGCACCCCTCCACTTT
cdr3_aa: CASDKNGNTAPLHF

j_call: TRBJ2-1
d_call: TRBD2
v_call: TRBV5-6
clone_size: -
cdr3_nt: TGTGCCAGCAGCCTGAGCGGGGGCCCCTACAATGAGCAGTTCTTC
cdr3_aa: CASSLSGGPYNEQFF

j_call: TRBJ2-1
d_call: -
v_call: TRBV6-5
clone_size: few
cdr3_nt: TGTGCCAGCCGGGGGAGCTACAATGAGCAGTTCTTC
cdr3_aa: CASRGSYNEQFF

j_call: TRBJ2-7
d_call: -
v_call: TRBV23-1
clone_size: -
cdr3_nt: TGCGCCAGCAGTCGATTATTTCGGGGCCGCTACGAGCAGTACTTC
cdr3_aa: CASSRLFRGRYEQYF

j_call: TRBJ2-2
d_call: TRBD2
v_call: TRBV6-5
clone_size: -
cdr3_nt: TGTGCCAGCAACGTAGCGGGGGGGCCGACCGGGGAGCTGTTTTTT
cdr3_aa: CASNVAGGPTGELFF

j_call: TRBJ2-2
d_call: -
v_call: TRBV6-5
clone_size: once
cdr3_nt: TGTGCCAGCAGCCGAAATGGGGGCAGCACCGGGGAGCTGTTTTTT
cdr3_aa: CASSRNGGSTGELFF

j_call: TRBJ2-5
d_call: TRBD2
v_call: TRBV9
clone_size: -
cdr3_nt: TGTGCCAGCAGCGTTAATCGGGGGGGCGAAGAGACCCAGTACTTC
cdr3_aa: CASSVNRGGEETQYF

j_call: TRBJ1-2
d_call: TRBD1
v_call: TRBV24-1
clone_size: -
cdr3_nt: TGTGCCACCAGTGACCCGGGGACAGGAGTCTATGGCTACACCTTC
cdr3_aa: CATSDPGTGVYGYTF

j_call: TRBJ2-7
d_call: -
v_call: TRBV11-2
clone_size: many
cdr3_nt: TGTGCCAGCAGCTTCGTGCAGGGGGGCTACGAGCAGTACTTC
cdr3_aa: CASSFVQGGYEQYF

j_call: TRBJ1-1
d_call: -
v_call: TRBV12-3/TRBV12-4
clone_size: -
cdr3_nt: TGTGCCAGCAGTTTAAGGGGGTACACTGAAGCTTTCTTT
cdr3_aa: CASSLRGYTEAFF

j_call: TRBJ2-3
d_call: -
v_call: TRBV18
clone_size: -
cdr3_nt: TGTGCCAGCTCACCGGGGGCCCTTGGGAGCACAGATACGCAGTATTTT
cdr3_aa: CASSPGALGSTDTQYF

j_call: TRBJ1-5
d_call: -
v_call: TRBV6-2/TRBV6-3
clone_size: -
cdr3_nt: TGTGCCAGCAGTCTTGGGACGGTCTCTGGCAATCAGCCCCAGCATTTT
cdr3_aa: CASSLGTVSGNQPQHF

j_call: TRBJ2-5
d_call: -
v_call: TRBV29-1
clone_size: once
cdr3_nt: TGCAGCGTTGATTGGGGTTTGAAGACCCAGTACTTC
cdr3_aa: CSVDWGLKTQYF

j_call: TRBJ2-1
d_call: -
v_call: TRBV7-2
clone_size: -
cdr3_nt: TGTGCCAGCAACATATGGGCTAGCAAACTGGGGGAGCAGTTCTTC
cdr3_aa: CASNIWASKLGEQFF

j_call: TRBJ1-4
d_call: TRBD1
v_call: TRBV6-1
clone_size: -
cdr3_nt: TGTGCCAGCAGTGAGGGATCCACAGGGGGCGCTTTGGAAAAACTGTTTTTT
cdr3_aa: CASSEGSTGGALEKLFF

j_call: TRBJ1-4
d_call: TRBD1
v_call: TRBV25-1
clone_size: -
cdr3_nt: TGTGCCAGCAGTGAATATAGGGCAGGGGGAGGAAATGAAAAACTGTTTTTT
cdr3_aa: CASSEYRAGGGNEKLFF

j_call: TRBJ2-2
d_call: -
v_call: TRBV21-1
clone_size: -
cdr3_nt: TGTGCCAGCAGCAAAGCGCTTTCTGCAGGGAAGAACACCGGGGAGCTGTTTTTT
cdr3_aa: CASSKALSAGKNTGELFF

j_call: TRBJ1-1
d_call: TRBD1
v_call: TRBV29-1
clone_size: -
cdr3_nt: TGCAGCGTATGGGACAGTCCCAGGGCTGAAGCTTTCTTT
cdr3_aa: CSVWDSPRAEAFF

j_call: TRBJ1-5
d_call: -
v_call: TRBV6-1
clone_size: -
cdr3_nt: TGTGCCAGCAGTGTTCAACAACGAGTGGGCAATCAGCCCCAGCATTTT
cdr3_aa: CASSVQQRVGNQPQHF

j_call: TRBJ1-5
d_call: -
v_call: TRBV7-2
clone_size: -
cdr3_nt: TGTGCCAGCAGCTTAGCGTGGGGGAATCAGCCCCAGCATTTT
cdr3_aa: CASSLAWGNQPQHF

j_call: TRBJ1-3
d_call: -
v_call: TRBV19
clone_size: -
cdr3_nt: TGTGCCAGTAAACGGCTTGACTCTGGAAACACCATATATTTT
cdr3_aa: CASKRLDSGNTIYF

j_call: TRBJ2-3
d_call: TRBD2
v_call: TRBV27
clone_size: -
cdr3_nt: TGTGCCAGCAGTTTAGGCGGGAGCGGGGGGTATACAGATACGCAGTATTTT
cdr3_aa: CASSLGGSGGYTDTQYF

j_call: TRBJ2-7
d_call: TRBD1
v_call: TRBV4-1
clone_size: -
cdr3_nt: TGCGCCAGCAGCCAAGAAGGGACAGGGGCCTCCTACGAGCAGTACTTC
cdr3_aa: CASSQEGTGASYEQYF

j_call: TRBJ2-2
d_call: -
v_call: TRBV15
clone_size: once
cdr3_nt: TGTGCCACCAGCAGAGTACGCAACACCGGGGAGCTGTTTTTT
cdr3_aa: CATSRVRNTGELFF

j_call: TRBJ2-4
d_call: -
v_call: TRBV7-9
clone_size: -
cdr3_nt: TGTGCCAGCAGCTTAGACGGGATAGCCAAAAACATTCAGTACTTC
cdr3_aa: CASSLDGIAKNIQYF

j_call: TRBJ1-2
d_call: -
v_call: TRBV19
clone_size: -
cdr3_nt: TGTGCCAGTAGTATTGCGGGAAACTATGGCTACACCTTC
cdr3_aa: CASSIAGNYGYTF

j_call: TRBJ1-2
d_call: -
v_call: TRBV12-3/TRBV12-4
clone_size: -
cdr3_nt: TGTGCCAGCAGCCTTTCCAGGGGTGGCTACACCTTC
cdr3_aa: CASSLSRGGYTF

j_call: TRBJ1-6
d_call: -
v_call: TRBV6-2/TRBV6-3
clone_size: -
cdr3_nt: TGTGCCAGCAGTTACGAGGAGTTGGCACCCCTCCACTTT
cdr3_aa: CASSYEELAPLHF

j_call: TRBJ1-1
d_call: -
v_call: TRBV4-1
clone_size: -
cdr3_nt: TGCGCCAGCAGCCTGCGGGGGGGAGACCTGAACACTGAAGCTTTCTTT
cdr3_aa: CASSLRGGDLNTEAFF

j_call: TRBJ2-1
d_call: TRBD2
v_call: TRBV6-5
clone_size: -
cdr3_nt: TGTGCCAGCAGCAGACTAGCGGGGGGGTATAATGAGCAGTTCTTC
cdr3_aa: CASSRLAGGYNEQFF

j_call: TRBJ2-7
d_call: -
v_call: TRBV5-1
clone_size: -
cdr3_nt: TGCGCCAGCAGCTTGGCCCCAGGGCAGGGACTCGCCGAGCAGTACTTC
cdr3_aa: CASSLAPGQGLAEQYF

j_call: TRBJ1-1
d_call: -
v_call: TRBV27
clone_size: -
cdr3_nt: TGTGCCAGCAGGAACTGGGGGACTGAAGCTTTCTTT
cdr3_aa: CASRNWGTEAFF

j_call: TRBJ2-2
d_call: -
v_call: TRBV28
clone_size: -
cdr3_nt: TGTGCCAGCAGTTTACCCCGGGGGAGCGCCGGGGAGCTGTTTTTT
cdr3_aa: CASSLPRGSAGELFF

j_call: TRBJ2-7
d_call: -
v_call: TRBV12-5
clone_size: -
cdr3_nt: TGTGCTAGTGGTTTAGATTGGGGATTGTACTACGAGCAGTACTTC
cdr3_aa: CASGLDWGLYYEQYF

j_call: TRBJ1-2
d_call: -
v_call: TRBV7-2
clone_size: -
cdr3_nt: TGTGCCAGCAGTCTAGATACATATGGCTACACCTTC
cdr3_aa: CASSLDTYGYTF

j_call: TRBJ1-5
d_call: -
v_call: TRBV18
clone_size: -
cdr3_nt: TGTGCCAGCTCACCACGCGGGGCCAATCAGCCCCAGCATTTT
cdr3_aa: CASSPRGANQPQHF

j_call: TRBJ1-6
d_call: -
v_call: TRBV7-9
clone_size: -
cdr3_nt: TGTGCCAGCAACGAGGTGGGGACATATAATTCACCCCTCCACTTT
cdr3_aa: CASNEVGTYNSPLHF

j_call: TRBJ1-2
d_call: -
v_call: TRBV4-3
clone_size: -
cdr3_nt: TGCGCCAGCAGCCGCGTGGGACAATATTATGGCTACACCTTC
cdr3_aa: CASSRVGQYYGYTF

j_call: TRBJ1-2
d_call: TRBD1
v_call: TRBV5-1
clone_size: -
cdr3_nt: TGCGCCAGCACCCCGGGACAGGCGGGCTATGGCTACACCTTC
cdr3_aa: CASTPGQAGYGYTF

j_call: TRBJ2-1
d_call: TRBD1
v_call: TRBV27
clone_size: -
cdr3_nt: TGTGCCAGCAGCATGACAGGGCTGACCTACAATGAGCAGTTCTTC
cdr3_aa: CASSMTGLTYNEQFF

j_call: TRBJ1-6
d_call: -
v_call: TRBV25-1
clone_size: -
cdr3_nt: TGTGCCAGCAGTGTCCACCCCGGGGATTCACCCCTCCACTTT
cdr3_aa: CASSVHPGDSPLHF

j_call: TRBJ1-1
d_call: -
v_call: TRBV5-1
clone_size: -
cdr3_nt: TGCGCCAGCAGCTTGGGGTCGGTCAGGGAGAACACTGAAGCTTTCTTT
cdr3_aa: CASSLGSVRENTEAFF

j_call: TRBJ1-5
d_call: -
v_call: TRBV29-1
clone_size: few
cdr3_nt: TGCAGCGTCGGGGGCAATCAGCCCCAGCATTTT
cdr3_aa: CSVGGNQPQHF

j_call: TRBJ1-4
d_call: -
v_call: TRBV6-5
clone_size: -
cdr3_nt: TGTGCCAGCAGTTACTCGAGCAGTTATAATGAAAAACTGTTTTTT
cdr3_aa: CASSYSSSYNEKLFF

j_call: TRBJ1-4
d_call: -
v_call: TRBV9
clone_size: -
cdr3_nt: TGTGCCAGCAGCCCGCGTTCTGTCGGGGCGGGATTTGCAACTAATGAAAAACTGTTTTTT
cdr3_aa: CASSPRSVGAGFATNEKLFF

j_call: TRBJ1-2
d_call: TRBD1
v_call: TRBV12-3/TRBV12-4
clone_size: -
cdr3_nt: TGTGCCAGCAGTTTGGGACAGGGTGGCTACACCTTC
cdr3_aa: CASSLGQGGYTF

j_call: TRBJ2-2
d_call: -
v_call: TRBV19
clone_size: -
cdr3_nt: TGTGCCAGTAGTTCGACAGGTTTAGGGGAGCTGTTTTTT
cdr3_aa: CASSSTGLGELFF

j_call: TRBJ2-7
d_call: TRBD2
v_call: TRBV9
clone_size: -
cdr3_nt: TGTGCCAGCAGCGTAGTTCGCGGGGGTTGGGGCTACGAGCAGTACTTC
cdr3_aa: CASSVVRGGWGYEQYF

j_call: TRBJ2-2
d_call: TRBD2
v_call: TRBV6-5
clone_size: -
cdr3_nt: TGTGCCAGCAGCTACCCGACTAGCGGGGGCACCGGGGAGCTGTTTTTT
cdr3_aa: CASSYPTSGGTGELFF

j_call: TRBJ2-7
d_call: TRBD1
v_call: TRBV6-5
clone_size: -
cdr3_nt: TGTGCCAGCAGTAGACCTAGGGGACAGGTATACGAGCAGTACTTC
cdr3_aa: CASSRPRGQVYEQYF

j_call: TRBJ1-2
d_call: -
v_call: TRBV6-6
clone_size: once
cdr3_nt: TGTGCCAGCAAAGATACAGGGAACCGTTATGGCTACACCTTC
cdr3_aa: CASKDTGNRYGYTF

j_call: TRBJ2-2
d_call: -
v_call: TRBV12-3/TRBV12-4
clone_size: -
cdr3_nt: TGTGCCAGCAAAAAGACGAACACCGGGGAGCTGTTTTTT
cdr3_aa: CASKKTNTGELFF

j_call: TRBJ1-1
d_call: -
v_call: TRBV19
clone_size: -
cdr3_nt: TGTGCCAGTAGTATTGGGGGGTGGACTGAAGCTTTCTTT
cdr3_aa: CASSIGGWTEAFF

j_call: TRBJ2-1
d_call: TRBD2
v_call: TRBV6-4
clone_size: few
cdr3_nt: TGTGCCAGCAGTGACTCGATTTCGGGGGGGCAGTTCTTC
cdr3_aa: CASSDSISGGQFF

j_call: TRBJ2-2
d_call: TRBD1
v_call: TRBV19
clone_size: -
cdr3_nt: TGTGCCAGTAAAAGGGACAGGGATATAGGTGACACCGGGGAGCTGTTTTTT
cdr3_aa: CASKRDRDIGDTGELFF

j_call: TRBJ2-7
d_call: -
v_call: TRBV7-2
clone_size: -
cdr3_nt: TGTGCCAGCAGCTTAACCTTTAGCGGCACCTACGAGCAGTACTTC
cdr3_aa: CASSLTFSGTYEQYF

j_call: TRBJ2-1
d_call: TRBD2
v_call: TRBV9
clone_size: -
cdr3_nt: TGTGCCAGCAGCGTAGGGGGCGGACTAGGGAATGAGCAGTTCTTC
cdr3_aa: CASSVGGGLGNEQFF